This T cell receptor beta chain was documented in a study of T cells in Graves' hyperthyroidism and ophthalmopathy. Turning to the study itself: Blood from the periphery was taken at initial diagnosis, before any treatment.

Clinicians diagnosed patients from clinical symptoms, serum thyroxine and TRAb, thyroid ultrasound and orbital computed tomography. Trimming took off 5 bases at V and 5 bases at J, with 12 bases between the two ends. The CDR3 is 13 residues long. Germline assignment: CDR1 LGHNT and CDR2 FRNRAP. Whole-study findings and limits: Median prediction lead before ophthalmopathy onset was 6.5 months with the model. Blood also contained most expanded thyroid clonotypes above 0.001.

TCR beta CDR3 regions were amplified from RNA transcripts. During a first-round RT-PCR of the TCR CDR3, the HTBI primer set was used. TCRdb redid the calling of the multiplex PCR reads with MiXCR, one entry per CDR3 protein. The repertoire holds about 350,000 distinct CDR3 sequences, with under 20% as singletons. This clonotype has only one observation. Its antigen is undetermined. What was sequenced was blood. The TCR originated in a woman younger than 30 with Graves' hyperthyroidism. The J gene is TRBJ2-5, the V gene TRBV12-5, with D perhaps matching TRBD1 (6 bases). The CDR3 DNA follows: TGTGCTAGTGGTGCCGACAGGCGGGAGACCCAGTACTTC. Encoded protein: CASGADRRETQYF.